This TCR beta chain came from a study of T cells expressing NK-cell markers. Study overall: It was from sorted CD3+CD56+NKG2C+, CD3+CD56+NKG2C- and CD3+CD56-NKG2C+ T cells that TCR beta repertoires came. Overall study findings and caveats: Dominant NKG2C+ clonotypes made up roughly 1.0-7.0% of CD8+ T cells in roughly 6 donors. The study left the HCMV specificity of expanded NKG2C+ T cell clones unresolved.

Per the germline V gene, CDR1 is MDHEN and CDR2 is SYDVKM. The CDR3 is 16 amino acids. With respect to this clonotype: Its antigen is as yet unknown.

From the 5' RACE reads, TCRdb lists one entry per CDR3 protein and no DNA. This table holds 450,000 to 600,000 distinct CDR3 sequences. The sequence came from a young man in good health. The specimen sequenced was blood T cells: a sorted CD56 or NKG2C T cell subset, CD4+ or CD8+ T cells, or bulk PBMC T cells (not recorded which). The chain recombines TRBV28 with TRBJ2-5; TCRdb's D call, TRBD1, is unchecked because there is no DNA. This CDR3 is CASSSRDRRFQETQYF.